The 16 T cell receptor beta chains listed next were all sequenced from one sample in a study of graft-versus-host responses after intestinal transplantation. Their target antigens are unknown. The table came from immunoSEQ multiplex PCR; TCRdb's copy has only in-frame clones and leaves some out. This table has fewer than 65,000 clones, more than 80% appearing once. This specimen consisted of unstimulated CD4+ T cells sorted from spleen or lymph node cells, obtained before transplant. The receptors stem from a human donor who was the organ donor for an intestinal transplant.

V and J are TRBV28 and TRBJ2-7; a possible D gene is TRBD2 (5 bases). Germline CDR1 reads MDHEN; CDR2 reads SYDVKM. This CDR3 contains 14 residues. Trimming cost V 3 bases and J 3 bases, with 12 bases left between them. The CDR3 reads CASSFNSGYYEQYF. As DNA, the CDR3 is TGTGCCAGCAGTTTCAACAGCGGATACTACGAGCAGTACTTC.

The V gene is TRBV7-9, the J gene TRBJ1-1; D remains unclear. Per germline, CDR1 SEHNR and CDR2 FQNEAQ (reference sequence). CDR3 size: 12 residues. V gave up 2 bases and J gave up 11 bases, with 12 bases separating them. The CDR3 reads CASSLTGERAFF. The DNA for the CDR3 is TGTGCCAGCAGCTTAACTGGGGAGCGGGCTTTCTTT.

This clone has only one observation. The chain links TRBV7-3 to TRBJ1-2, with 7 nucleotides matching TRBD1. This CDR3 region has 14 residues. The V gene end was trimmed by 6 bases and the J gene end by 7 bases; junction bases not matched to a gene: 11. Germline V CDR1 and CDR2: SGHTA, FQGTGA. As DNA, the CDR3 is TGTGCCAGCAGTCGGACAGGAGCAGGGGGTGGCTACACCTTC. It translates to CASSRTGAGGGYTF.

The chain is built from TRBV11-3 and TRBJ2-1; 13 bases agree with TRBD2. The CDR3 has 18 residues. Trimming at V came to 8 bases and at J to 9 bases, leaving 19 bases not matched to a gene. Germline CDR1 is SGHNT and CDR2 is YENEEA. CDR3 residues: CASPLPRSRLAGGSEQFF. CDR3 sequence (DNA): TGTGCCAGCCCCCTACCCCGGTCCCGACTAGCGGGAGGCAGTGAGCAGTTCTTC. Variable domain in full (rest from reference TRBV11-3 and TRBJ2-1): EAGVVQSPRYKIIEKKQPVAFWCNPISGHNTLYWYLQNLGQGPELLIRYENEEAVDDSQLPKDRFSAERLKGVDSTLKIQPAELGDSAVYLCASPLPRSRLAGGSEQFFGPGTRLTVL.

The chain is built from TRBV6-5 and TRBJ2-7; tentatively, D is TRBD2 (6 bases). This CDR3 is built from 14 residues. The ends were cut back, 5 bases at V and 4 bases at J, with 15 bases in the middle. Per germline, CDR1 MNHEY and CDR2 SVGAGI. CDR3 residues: CASSPPGTEYEQYF. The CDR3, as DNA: TGTGCCAGCAGTCCCCCCGGGACTGAATACGAGCAGTACTTC.

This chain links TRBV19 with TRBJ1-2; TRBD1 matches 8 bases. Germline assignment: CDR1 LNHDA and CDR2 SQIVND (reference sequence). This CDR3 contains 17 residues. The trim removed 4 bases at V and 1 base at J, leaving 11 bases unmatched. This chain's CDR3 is CASSTLHRDRLNYGYTF. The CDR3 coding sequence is TGTGCCAGTAGTACCCTTCACCGGGACAGGCTTAACTATGGCTACACCTTC.

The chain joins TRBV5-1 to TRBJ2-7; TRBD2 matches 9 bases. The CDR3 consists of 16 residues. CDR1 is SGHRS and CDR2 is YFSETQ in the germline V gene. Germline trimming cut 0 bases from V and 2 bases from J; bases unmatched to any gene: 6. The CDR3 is CASSLVRREGAYEQYF. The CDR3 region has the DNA TGCGCCAGCAGCTTGGTGAGGCGGGAGGGAGCCTACGAGCAGTACTTC.

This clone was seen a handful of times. The CDR3 spells CASSSSSYEQYF. Here the CDR3 DNA reads TGTGCCAGCAGCTCCTCCTCCTACGAGCAGTACTTC. The J gene is TRBJ2-7, the V gene TRBV6-6; D call uncertain. V lost 6 bases to trimming and J lost 0 bases, with 6 bases between them. There are 12 residues in the CDR3. In germline, CDR1 is MNHNY, CDR2 SVGAGI (reference sequence).

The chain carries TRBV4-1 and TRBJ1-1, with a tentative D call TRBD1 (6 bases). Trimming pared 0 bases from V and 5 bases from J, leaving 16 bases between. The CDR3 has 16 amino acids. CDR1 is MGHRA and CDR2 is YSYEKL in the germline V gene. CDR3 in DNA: TGCGCCAGCAGCCAAGAGGGAGGGCGCAGGGGTACTGAAGCTTTCTTT. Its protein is CASSQEGGRRGTEAFF.

CDR3 DNA sequence: TGCGCCAGCAGCGTCGCTAGCGGTTCCTACAATGAGCAGTTCTTC. It yields the protein CASSVASGSYNEQFF. The J gene is TRBJ2-1, the V gene TRBV5-1; 7 bases are a match to TRBD2. CDR3 length: 15 residues. Germline lookup yields CDR1 SGHRS and CDR2 YFSETQ. Trimming cost V 4 bases and J 1 base; bases outside gene matches: 5.

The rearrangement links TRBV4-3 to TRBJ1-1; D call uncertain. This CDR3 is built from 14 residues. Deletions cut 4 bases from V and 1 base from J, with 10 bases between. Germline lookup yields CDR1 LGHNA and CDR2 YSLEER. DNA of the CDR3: TGCGCCAGCAGCCCAATCGGCGGGAACACTGAAGCTTTCTTT. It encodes CASSPIGGNTEAFF.

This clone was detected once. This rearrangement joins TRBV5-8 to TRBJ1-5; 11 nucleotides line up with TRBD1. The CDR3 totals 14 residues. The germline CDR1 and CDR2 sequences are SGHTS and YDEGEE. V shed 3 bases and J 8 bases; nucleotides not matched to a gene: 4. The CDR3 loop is CASSSGTGGEPQHF. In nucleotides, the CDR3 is TGTGCCAGCAGCTCCGGGACAGGGGGAGAGCCCCAGCATTTT.

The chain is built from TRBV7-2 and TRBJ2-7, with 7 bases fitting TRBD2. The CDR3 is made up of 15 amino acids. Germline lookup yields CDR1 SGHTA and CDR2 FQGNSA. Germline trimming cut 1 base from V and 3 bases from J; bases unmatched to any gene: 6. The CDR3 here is CASSLGGASGYEQYF. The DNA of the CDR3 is TGTGCCAGCAGCTTAGGAGGAGCTAGCGGCTACGAGCAGTACTTC.

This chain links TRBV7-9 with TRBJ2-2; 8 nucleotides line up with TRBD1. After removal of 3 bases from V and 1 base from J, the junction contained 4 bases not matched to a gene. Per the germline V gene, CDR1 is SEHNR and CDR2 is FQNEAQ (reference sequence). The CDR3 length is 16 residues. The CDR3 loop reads CASSFSGTGNTGELFF. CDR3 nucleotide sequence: TGTGCCAGCAGCTTCTCCGGGACAGGGAACACCGGGGAGCTGTTTTTT.

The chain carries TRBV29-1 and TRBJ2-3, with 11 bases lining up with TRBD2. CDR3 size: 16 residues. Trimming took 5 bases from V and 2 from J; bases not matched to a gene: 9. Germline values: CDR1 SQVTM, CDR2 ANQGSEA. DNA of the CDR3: TGCAGCGTTTGCCTAACTAGCGGGAGTTTCACAGATACGCAGTATTTT. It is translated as CSVCLTSGSFTDTQYF.

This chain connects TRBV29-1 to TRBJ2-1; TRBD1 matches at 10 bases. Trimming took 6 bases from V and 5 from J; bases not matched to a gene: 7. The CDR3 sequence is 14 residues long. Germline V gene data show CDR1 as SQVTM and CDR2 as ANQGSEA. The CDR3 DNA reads TGCAGCGTCAAGACAGGGGGCGCCCACAATGAGCAGTTCTTC. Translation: CSVKTGGAHNEQFF.